This TCR beta chain appears in the sequencing data of a study of shared clonotypes between healthy human individuals (dated by TCRdb to the early 2020s). Broadly, across the study: The cohort included a few men and two women between 18 and 49 years of age. To increase sequencing depth and limit assay-specific biases, different laboratories used diverse techniques to prepare libraries and sequence TCR repertoires. Leukapheresis yielded between about 0.9 and 10 billion PBMCs per donor. Per donor, three plates each were used for CD4 naive and CD4 memory, two for CD8 naive, and one for CD8 memory. Blood TCR repertoires of roughly five healthy adults were deeply sequenced to estimate repertoire size and the extent of clonotype sharing between individuals. Overall results and qualifications from the work: Because the study included only a small number of donors, the genetic and exposure-history diversity represented was limited. Pairwise subsampling led to the expectation that sequencing depth would affect the degree of clonotype sharing among donors. Compared with non-shared clonotypes, clonotypes shared by all four sorted-subset donors had higher generation probabilities. Approximately 4.8% of naive CD4, 3.5% of naive CD8, approximately 2.2% of memory CD4, and over 0.35% of memory CD8 clonotypes were shared across a few donors. Sampling was restricted to blood, and TCR repertoires in tissues likely differ from the TCR repertoires found in blood. Even with the large sequencing depth, rarefaction of the sorted-subset datasets indicated that sequencing was incomplete. Larger estimated clonotype richness was generally found for naive subsets than for memory subsets.

This clone has just a few counts. Its antigen has not been determined. The sample holds no much larger clone one base away, and base qualities are not on file. The donors were healthy, HIV-negative adults who had no recently reported acute infections or vaccinations. All donors were Caucasian adults living in Nashville, Tennessee, USA. CD4+ T cells were enriched by magnetic negative selection, after which naive cells were positively selected on CD45RA and the negative fraction was taken as the memory subset. After blood collection by leukapheresis, PBMCs were isolated using Ficoll-Histopaque density gradient centrifugation and then cryopreserved in the vapor phase of liquid nitrogen. Analytical flow cytometry was used to check the purity and quantity of every magnetically sorted T cell population. From each sorted fraction, genomic DNA was isolated and quantified by UV absorbance on a Nanodrop 2000c.

Including the terminal cysteine and phenylalanine, the CDR3 comprises 14 residues. Solely the CDR3 DNA is kept, with 42 bases framed from the first base. In the germline V gene (reference sequence), CDR1 corresponds to LNHDA and CDR2 to SQIVND. V loses 9 bases of germline sequence and J loses 4 bases, and the interval between the two ends is 18 bases. Using the deep immunoSEQ assay, TCR CDR3 regions were amplified from genomic DNA by multiplex PCR. Extracted genomic DNA from each cell subset was distributed evenly across all wells of several immunoSEQ 96-well plates, and each plate was treated as a replicate. Each replicate PCR for sorted subsets received about 0.2 ug genomic DNA, equal to roughly 29,000 T cell genomes. Purified libraries were measured with a Qubit 3.0 fluorometer, size-checked on a Bioanalyzer 2100, and measured again with the KAPA Library Quantification kit. Every immunoSEQ 96-well plate was sequenced on a dedicated single-read 150-cycle Illumina NextSeq 550 flow cell. In the original analysis: The immunoSEQ output contained only junctional sequences without quality scores, so filtering could not match that applied to full-length reads. To assign V/J genes and CDR3, sequences were annotated using PyIR, a Python wrapper for IgBLAST v1.9, with IMGT germline references. Reads were filtered out if the reads had weak V/J assignments (E-value above 1e-6), no CDR3, stop codons, out-of-frame junctions, or ambiguous translated residues. V3J clonotypes were defined by identical inferred V gene, J gene, and CDR3 amino acid sequence. To compute the percentage overlap between repertoires, the number of shared unique clonotypes was divided by the size of the smaller repertoire. RTK rarefaction, the Chao1 estimator, and Recon v2.1 estimates of unobserved clonotypes were used to assess repertoire richness. Generation probabilities were computed with OLGA for all TCRbeta clonotypes obtained by the gDNA method from four donors. The table comes from immuneACCESS by way of TCRdb, which keeps in-frame sequences with V and J called. Part of the clones is missing from these tables; in studies checked, under half for an unresolved V gene and the rest for unknown reasons. For V, J and clone size, that table is used; D and trimming come from the DNA. This sample gives around 2,000,000 clones in total; around 95% of them show up just once. The ten largest clones capture about 0.13% of the sample.

Recombination linked TRBV19 to TRBJ1-2; the D gene cannot be named for sure. This TCR came from a man between 18 and 35 years old in good health. The sequencing sample was made of naive CD4+ T cells sorted from blood. The meaning of the sample's cell subset or site label: CD45RA+ positively selected. Read as DNA, the sequence is TGTGCCAGCACCAAGGCCGGAGGCCGCTATGGCTACACCTTC. This encodes CASTKAGGRYGYTF.